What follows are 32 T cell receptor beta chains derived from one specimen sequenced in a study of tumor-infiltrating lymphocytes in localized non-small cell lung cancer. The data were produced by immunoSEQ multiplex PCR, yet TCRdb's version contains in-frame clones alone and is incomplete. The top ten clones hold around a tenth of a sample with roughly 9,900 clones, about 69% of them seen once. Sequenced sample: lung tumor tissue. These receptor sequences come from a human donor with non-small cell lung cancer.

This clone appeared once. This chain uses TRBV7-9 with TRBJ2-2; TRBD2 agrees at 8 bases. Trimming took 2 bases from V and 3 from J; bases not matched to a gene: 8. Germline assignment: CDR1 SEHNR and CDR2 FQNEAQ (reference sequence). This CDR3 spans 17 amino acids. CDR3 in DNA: TGTGCCAGCAGCTTATCCATATTTAGCGGGGACACCGGGGAGCTGTTTTTT. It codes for CASSLSIFSGDTGELFF.

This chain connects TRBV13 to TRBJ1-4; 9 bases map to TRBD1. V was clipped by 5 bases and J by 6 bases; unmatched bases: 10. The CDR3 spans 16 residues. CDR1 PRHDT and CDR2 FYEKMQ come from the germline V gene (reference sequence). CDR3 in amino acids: CASSRTGQGVHEKLFF. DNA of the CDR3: TGTGCCAGCAGCCGAACGGGACAGGGTGTCCATGAAAAACTGTTTTTT.

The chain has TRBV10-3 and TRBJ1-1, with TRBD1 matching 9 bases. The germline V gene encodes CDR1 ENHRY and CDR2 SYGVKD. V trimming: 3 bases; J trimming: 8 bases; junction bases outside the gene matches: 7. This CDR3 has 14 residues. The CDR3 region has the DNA TGTGCCATCAGTGAAACGGGACAGGGTTGGGAAGCTTTCTTT. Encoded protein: CAISETGQGWEAFF.

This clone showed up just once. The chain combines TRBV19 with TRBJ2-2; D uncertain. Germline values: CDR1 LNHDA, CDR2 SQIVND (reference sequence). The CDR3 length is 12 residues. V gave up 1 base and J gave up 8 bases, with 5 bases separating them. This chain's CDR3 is CASSIVEGELFF. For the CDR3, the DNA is TGTGCCAGTAGTATAGTCGAGGGGGAGCTGTTTTTT.

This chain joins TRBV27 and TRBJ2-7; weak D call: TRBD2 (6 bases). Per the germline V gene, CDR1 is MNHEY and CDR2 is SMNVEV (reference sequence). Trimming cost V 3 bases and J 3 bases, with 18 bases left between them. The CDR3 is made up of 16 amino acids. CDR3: CASSFRGTNKGYEQYF. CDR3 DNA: TGTGCCAGCAGTTTCCGGGGGACCAATAAGGGCTACGAGCAGTACTTC.

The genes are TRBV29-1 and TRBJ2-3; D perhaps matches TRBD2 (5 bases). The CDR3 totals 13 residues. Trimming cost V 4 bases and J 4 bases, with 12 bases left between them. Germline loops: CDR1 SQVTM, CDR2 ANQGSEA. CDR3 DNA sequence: TGCAGCGTTGGGGCACAAGCGGCAGATACGCAGTATTTT. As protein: CSVGAQAADTQYF.

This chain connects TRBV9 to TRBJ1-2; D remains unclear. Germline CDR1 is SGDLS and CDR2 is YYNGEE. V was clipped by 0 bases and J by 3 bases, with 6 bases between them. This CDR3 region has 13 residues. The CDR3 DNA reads TGTGCCAGCAGCGTAGGGCCCGACTATGGCTACACCTTC. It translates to CASSVGPDYGYTF. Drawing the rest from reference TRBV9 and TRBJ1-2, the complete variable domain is DSGVTQTPKHLITATGQRVTLRCSPRSGDLSVYWYQQSLDQGLQFLIQYYNGEERAKGNILERFSAQQFPDLHSELNLSSLELGDSALYFCASSVGPDYGYTFGSGTRLTVV.

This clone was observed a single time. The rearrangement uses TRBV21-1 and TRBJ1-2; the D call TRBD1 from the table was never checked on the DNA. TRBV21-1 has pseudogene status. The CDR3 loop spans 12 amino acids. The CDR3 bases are TGTGCCAGCAGGGACAGACCCTATGGCTACACCTTC. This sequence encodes CASRDRPYGYTF.

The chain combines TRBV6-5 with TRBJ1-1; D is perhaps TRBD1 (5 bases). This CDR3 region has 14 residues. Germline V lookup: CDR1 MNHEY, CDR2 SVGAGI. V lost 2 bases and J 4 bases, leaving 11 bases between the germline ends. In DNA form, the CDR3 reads TGTGCCAGCAGTTACGGGGCAGGTGTCACTGAAGCTTTCTTT. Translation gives CASSYGAGVTEAFF.

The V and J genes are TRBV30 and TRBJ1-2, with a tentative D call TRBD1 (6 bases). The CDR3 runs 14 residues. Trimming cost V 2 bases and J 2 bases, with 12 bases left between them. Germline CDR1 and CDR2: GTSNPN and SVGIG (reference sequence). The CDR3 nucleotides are TGTGCCTGGAGTTCGGGGGGCACAAACTATGGCTACACCTTC. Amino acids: CAWSSGGTNYGYTF.

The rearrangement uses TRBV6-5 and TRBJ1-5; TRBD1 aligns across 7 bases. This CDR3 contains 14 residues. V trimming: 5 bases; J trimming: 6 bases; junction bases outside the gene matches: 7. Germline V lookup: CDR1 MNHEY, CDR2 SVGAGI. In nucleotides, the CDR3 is TGTGCCAGCAGTGGGACAGAAATAGGTCAGCCCCAGCATTTT. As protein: CASSGTEIGQPQHF.

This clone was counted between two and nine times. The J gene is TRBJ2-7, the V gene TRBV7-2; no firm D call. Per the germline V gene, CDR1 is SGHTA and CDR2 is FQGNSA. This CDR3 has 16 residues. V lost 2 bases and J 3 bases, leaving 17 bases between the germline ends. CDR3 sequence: CASSLTLAPPGYEQYF. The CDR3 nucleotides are TGTGCCAGCAGCTTAACTCTCGCCCCTCCGGGCTACGAGCAGTACTTC.

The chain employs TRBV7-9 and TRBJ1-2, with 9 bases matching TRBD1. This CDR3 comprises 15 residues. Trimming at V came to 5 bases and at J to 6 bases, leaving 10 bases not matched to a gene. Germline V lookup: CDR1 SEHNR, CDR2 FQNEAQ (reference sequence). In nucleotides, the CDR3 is TGTGCCAGCAGCACAGGACAGGGGAACACGGATGGCTACACCTTC. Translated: CASSTGQGNTDGYTF.

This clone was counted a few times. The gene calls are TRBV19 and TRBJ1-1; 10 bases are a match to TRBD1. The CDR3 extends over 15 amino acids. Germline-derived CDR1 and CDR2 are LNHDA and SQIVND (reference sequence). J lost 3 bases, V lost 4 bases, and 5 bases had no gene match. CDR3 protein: CASSTSDRGDTEAFF. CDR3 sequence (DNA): TGTGCCAGTAGTACCTCGGACAGGGGGGACACTGAAGCTTTCTTT.

CDR3 bases: TGTGCCAGCAGTGCAGACAGGAACTATGGCTACACCTTC. Protein: CASSADRNYGYTF. The rearrangement uses TRBV6-1 and TRBJ1-2; a weak D match, TRBD1 (6 bases). In germline, CDR1 is MNHNS, CDR2 SASEGT. V was clipped by 4 bases and J by 2 bases, with 8 bases between them. The CDR3 contains 13 residues.

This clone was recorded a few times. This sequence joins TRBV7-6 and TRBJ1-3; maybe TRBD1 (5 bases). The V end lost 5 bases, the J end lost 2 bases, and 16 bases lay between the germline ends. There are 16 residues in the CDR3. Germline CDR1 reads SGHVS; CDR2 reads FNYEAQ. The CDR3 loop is CASSPYSGTAGNTIYF. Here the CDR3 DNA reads TGTGCCAGCAGCCCATACTCCGGGACGGCTGGAAACACCATATATTTT.

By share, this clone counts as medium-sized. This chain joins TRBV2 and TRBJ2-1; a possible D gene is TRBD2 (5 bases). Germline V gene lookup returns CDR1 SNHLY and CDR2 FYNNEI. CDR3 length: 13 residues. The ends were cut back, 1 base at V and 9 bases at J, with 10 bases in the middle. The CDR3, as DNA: TGTGCCAGCAGTGAAGGGACTGGTTTTGAGCAGTTCTTC. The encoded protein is CASSEGTGFEQFF.

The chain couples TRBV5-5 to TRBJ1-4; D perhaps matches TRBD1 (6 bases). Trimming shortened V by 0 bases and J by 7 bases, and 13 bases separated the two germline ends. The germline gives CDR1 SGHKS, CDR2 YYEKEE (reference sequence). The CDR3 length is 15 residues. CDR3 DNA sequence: TGTGCCAGCAGCTTGGTATCGGGGGGCATTGAAAAACTGTTTTTT. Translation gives CASSLVSGGIEKLFF.

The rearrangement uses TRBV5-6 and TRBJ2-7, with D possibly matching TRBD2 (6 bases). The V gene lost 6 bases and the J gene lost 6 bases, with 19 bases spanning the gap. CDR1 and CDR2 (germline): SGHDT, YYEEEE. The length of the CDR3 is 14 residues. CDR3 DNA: TGTGCCAGCACACCGGGACTTTCATCTGCCGAGCAGTACTTC. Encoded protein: CASTPGLSSAEQYF.

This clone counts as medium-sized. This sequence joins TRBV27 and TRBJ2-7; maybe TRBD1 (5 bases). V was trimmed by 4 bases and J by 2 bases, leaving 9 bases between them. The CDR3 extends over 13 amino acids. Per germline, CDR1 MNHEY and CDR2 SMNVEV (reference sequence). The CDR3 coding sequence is TGTGCCAGCAGTTACCAGGGTGCCTACGAGCAGTACTTC. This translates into CASSYQGAYEQYF.

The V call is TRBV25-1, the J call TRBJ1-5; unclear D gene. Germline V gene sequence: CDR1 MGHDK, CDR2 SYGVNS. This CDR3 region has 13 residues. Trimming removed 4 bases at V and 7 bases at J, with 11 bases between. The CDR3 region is CASSVAFGQPQHF. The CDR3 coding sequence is TGTGCCAGCAGTGTGGCCTTCGGGCAGCCCCAGCATTTT.

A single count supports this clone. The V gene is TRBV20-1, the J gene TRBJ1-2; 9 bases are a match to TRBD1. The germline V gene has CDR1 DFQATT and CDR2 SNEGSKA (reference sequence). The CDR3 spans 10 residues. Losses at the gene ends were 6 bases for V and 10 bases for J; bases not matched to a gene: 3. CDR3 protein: CSADRGYYTF. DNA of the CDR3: TGCAGTGCAGACAGGGGGTACTACACCTTC.

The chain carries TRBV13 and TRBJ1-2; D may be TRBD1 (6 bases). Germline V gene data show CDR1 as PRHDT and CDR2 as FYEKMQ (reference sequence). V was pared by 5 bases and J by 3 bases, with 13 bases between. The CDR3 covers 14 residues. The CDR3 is CASSKQGGHYGYTF. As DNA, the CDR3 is TGTGCCAGCAGCAAACAGGGAGGCCACTATGGCTACACCTTC.

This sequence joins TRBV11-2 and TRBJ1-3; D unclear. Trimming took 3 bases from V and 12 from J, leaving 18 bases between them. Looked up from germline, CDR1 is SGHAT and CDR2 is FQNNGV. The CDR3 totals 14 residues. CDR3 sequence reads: CASSFGPAATIIYF. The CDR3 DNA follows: TGTGCCAGCAGCTTCGGACCGGCAGCAACAATCATATATTTT.

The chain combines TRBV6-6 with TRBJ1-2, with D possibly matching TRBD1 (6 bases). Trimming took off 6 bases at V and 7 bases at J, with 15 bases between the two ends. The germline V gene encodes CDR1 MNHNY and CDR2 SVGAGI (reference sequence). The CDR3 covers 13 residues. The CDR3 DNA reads TGTGCCAGCAGGTATGCCGGGACATCTGGCTACACCTTC. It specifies CASRYAGTSGYTF.

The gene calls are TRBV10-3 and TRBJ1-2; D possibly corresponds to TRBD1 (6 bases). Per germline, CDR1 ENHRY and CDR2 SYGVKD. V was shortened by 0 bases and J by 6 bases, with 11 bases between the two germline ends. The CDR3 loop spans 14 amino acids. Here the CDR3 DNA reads TGTGCCATCAGTGAGTCGATGGGGGCGGATGGCTACACCTTC. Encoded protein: CAISESMGADGYTF.

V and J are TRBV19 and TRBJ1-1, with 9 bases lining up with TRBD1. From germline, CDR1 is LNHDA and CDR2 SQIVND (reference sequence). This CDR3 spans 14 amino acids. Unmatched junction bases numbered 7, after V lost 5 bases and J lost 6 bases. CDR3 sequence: CASSPRQGGAEAFF. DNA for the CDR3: TGTGCCAGTAGTCCCCGACAGGGGGGCGCTGAAGCTTTCTTT. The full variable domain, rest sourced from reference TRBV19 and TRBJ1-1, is DGGITQSPKYLFRKEGQNVTLSCEQNLNHDAMYWYRQDPGQGLRLIYYSQIVNDFQKGDIAEGYSVSREKKESFPLTVTSAQKNPTAFYLCASSPRQGGAEAFFGQGTRLTVV.

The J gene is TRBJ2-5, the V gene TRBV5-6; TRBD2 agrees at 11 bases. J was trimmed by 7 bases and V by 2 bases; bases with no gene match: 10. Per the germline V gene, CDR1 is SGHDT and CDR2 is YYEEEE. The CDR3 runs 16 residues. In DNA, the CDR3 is TGTGCCAGCAGCTTCCCTAGCGGGGGGTCACGAACGACCCAGTACTTC. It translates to CASSFPSGGSRTTQYF.

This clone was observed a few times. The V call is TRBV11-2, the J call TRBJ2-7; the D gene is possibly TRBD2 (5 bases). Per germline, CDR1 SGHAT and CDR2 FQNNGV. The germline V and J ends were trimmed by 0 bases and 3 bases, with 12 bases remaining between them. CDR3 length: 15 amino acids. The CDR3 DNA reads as TGTGCCAGCAGCTTAGAAGATATCCGGGGCTACGAGCAGTACTTC. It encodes CASSLEDIRGYEQYF.

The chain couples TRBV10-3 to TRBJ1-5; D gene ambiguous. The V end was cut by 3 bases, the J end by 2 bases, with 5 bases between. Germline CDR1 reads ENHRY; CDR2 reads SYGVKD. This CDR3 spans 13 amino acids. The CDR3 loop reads CAISDQGNQPQHF. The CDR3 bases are TGTGCCATCAGTGACCAGGGCAATCAGCCCCAGCATTTT.

CDR3 protein: CASKSGLVGDTQYF. As DNA, the CDR3 is TGTGCCAGCAAATCAGGGCTGGTAGGAGATACGCAGTATTTT. The chain carries TRBV11-2 and TRBJ2-3, with a tentative D call TRBD1 (5 bases). The V gene lost 7 bases and the J gene lost 5 bases, with 16 bases spanning the gap. CDR1 SGHAT and CDR2 FQNNGV come from the germline V gene. The CDR3 spans 14 residues.

CDR3 sequence reads: CASSLAGTSFYEQYF. The CDR3 nucleotides read TGTGCCAGCAGCTTAGCGGGGACTAGTTTCTACGAGCAGTACTTC. The chain recombines TRBV7-2 with TRBJ2-7; 8 bases line up with TRBD2. The CDR3 is 15 amino acids. J lost 3 bases, V lost 0 bases, and 4 bases had no gene match. CDR1 and CDR2 from the germline V gene are SGHTA and FQGNSA.